This passage covers 19 T cell receptor beta chains from one sample sequenced in a study of blood T cell repertoires in COVID-19. TCRdb keeps only in-frame clones here, not all; method: immunoSEQ multiplex PCR. The sample includes about 55,000 clones, roughly 90% seen only once; the top ten take about 8.5%. Material for sequencing was peripheral blood. The receptors derive from a man aged 55 to 70 with active COVID-19.

The chain carries TRBV6-6 and TRBJ2-7; perhaps TRBD2 as D (5 bases). The CDR3 consists of 13 residues. With 6 bases removed from V and 2 bases from J, the gap between germline ends came to 11 bases. CDR1 and CDR2 from the germline V gene are MNHNY and SVGAGI (reference sequence). This CDR3 is CASSPGNAYEQYF. CDR3 sequence (DNA): TGTGCCAGCAGCCCGGGGAACGCCTACGAGCAGTACTTC.

The sample holds one count of this clone. The chain couples TRBV7-8 to TRBJ1-4, with D possibly being TRBD1 (5 bases). V was pared by 7 bases and J by 4 bases, with 13 bases between. Germline CDR1 is SGHVS and CDR2 is FQNEAQ. The CDR3 sequence is 14 residues long. In DNA form, the CDR3 reads TGTGCCAGCACAAAAGGGGTGAATAATGAAAAACTGTTTTTT. Its protein product is CASTKGVNNEKLFF.

V gene TRBV7-9 combines with J gene TRBJ2-1, with 16 positions matching TRBD2. Losses at the gene ends were 3 bases for V and 8 bases for J; bases not matched to a gene: 7. This CDR3 has 17 residues. The germline V gene has CDR1 SEHNR and CDR2 FQNEAQ (reference sequence). The CDR3 region has the DNA TGTGCCAGCAGCTTGACCGGGACTAGCGGGAGGGTGGATGAGCAGTTCTTC. Protein product: CASSLTGTSGRVDEQFF.

The count of this clone is one. The rearrangement links TRBV6-5 to TRBJ2-5; 12 bases fit TRBD2. The CDR3 contains 15 residues. From germline, CDR1 is MNHEY and CDR2 SVGAGI. The V gene end was trimmed by 5 bases and the J gene end by 6 bases; junction bases not matched to a gene: 7. The CDR3 nucleotides read TGTGCCAGCAGTCTCCGACTAGCGGGAGTAAAGACCCAGTACTTC. Translated: CASSLRLAGVKTQYF.

Here the CDR3 reads CASRGDYNEQFF. The DNA of the CDR3 is TGTGCCAGCCGGGGGGACTACAATGAGCAGTTCTTC. The rearrangement uses TRBV27 and TRBJ2-1, with TRBD2 matching 7 bases. The germline V gene has CDR1 MNHEY and CDR2 SMNVEV (reference sequence). The CDR3 contains 12 residues. V dropped 8 bases and J dropped 3; count of bases not matched to a gene: 1.

The V gene is TRBV10-2, the J gene TRBJ2-3, with TRBD2 matching 14 bases. CDR3 size: 18 residues. CDR1 and CDR2 (germline): WSHSY, SAAADI. Trimming at V came to 8 bases and at J to 4 bases, leaving 14 bases not matched to a gene. As DNA, the CDR3 is TGCGCCAGCGGCAGACTAGCGGGAGGGCCTGTCGGAGCAGATACGCAGTATTTT. Protein: CASGRLAGGPVGADTQYF.

This clone was detected once. The genes are TRBV28 and TRBJ2-1; 11 bases line up with TRBD2. With 6 bases clipped from V and 4 bases from J, the junction kept 14 bases outside the gene matches. This CDR3 is 18 amino acids long. CDR1 is MDHEN and CDR2 is SYDVKM in the germline V gene. CDR3 amino acids: CASRGQGLAAKGYNEQFF. The DNA for the CDR3 is TGTGCCAGCAGGGGGCAGGGACTAGCGGCCAAAGGGTACAATGAGCAGTTCTTC.

V is TRBV29-1 and J is TRBJ1-1, with a weak D call TRBD1 (6 bases). The V end lost 5 bases, the J end lost 0 bases, and 10 bases lay between the germline ends. Germline CDR1 SQVTM, CDR2 ANQGSEA. The CDR3 covers 13 residues. Here the CDR3 reads CSVPDRMNTEAFF. In nucleotides, the CDR3 is TGCAGCGTTCCCGACAGGATGAACACTGAAGCTTTCTTT.

This chain uses TRBV7-2 with TRBJ1-3; 11 bases align to TRBD1. Per the germline V gene, CDR1 is SGHTA and CDR2 is FQGNSA. CDR3 length: 15 residues. J gave up 6 bases and V 5 bases, and 6 bases lay outside the gene matches. The CDR3 region has the DNA TGTGCCAGCAGCCCCGGGACAGGGGGAGCAAACACCATATATTTT. Residues: CASSPGTGGANTIYF.

The V and J genes are TRBV3-1 (or the pseudogene TRBV3-2) and TRBJ2-3, with TRBD1 matching 8 bases. The CDR3 length is 17 residues. V was clipped by 4 bases and J by 2 bases; unmatched bases: 11. Germline V gene data show CDR1 as LGHDT and CDR2 as YNNKEL (reference sequence). The DNA of the CDR3 is TGTGCCAGCAGCCGACTGGCCCTCAGGGGGCCCACAGATACGCAGTATTTT. This sequence encodes CASSRLALRGPTDTQYF.

The chain has TRBV10-3 and TRBJ2-1, with TRBD2 identical over 13 bases. The CDR3 extends over 17 amino acids. Germline CDR1 reads ENHRY; CDR2 reads SYGVKD. With V trimmed by 3 bases and J by 0 bases, 2 bases remained unmatched. The chain's CDR3 is CAISDGTSGDSYNEQFF. In DNA, the CDR3 is TGTGCCATCAGTGATGGGACTAGCGGGGACTCCTACAATGAGCAGTTCTTC.

The chain employs TRBV5-4 and TRBJ2-3, with 13 bases fitting TRBD2. V shed 4 bases and J 6 bases; nucleotides not matched to a gene: 11. Germline loops: CDR1 SGHNT, CDR2 YYREEE (reference sequence). CDR3 size: 17 residues. CDR3 in amino acids: CASSMGGLAGLTDTQYF. DNA for the CDR3: TGTGCCAGCAGCATGGGGGGACTAGCGGGACTCACGGATACGCAGTATTTT.

The rearrangement uses TRBV14 and TRBJ2-5, with 12 bases fitting TRBD1. The germline V gene encodes CDR1 SGHDN and CDR2 FVKESK. V dropped 1 base and J dropped 1; count of bases not matched to a gene: 1. The CDR3 covers 16 residues. The CDR3 nucleotides read TGTGCCAGCAGCCAAGGGGGACAGGGGGCCCAAGAGACCCAGTACTTC. Its translation: CASSQGGQGAQETQYF.

This clone came up once. This rearrangement joins TRBV2 to TRBJ1-3, with TRBD1 identical over 8 bases. The CDR3 loop spans 13 amino acids. V dropped 6 bases and J dropped 2; count of bases not matched to a gene: 0. Germline V gene sequence: CDR1 SNHLY, CDR2 FYNNEI. This CDR3 reads CASRDRAGNTIYF. The CDR3 coding sequence is TGTGCCAGCAGGGACAGGGCTGGAAACACCATATATTTT. The complete variable domain, with remaining parts taken from reference TRBV2 and TRBJ1-3, reads EPEVTQTPSHQVTQMGQEVILRCVPISNHLYFYWYRQILGQKVEFLVSFYNNEISEKSEIFDDQFSVERPDGSNFTLKIRSTKLEDSAMYFCASRDRAGNTIYFGEGSWLTVV.

The chain combines TRBV4-1 with TRBJ2-7, with 10 bases that match TRBD1. The CDR3 loop spans 16 amino acids. With V trimmed by 1 base and J by 4 bases, 7 bases remained unmatched. Germline CDR1 reads MGHRA; CDR2 reads YSYEKL. The CDR3 bases are TGCGCCAGCAGCCAAGCTTCGACAGGGGGCCTTTACGAGCAGTACTTC. It yields the protein CASSQASTGGLYEQYF.

The J gene is TRBJ1-1, the V gene TRBV7-9, with 9 bases lining up with TRBD1. J was trimmed by 2 bases and V by 1 base; bases with no gene match: 2. This CDR3 region has 15 residues. Germline V CDR1 and CDR2: SEHNR, FQNEAQ (reference sequence). This CDR3 reads CASSLGDRANTEAFF. CDR3 sequence (DNA): TGTGCCAGCAGCTTAGGGGACAGGGCAAACACTGAAGCTTTCTTT.

The chain employs TRBV6-5 and TRBJ2-2; a weak D match, TRBD1 (6 bases). There are 15 residues in the CDR3. Trimming left V 0 bases short and J 5 bases short, with 10 bases between. CDR1 MNHEY and CDR2 SVGAGI come from the germline V gene. The CDR3 DNA reads TGTGCCAGCAGTTACTCGGCAGGGACAACCGGGGAGCTGTTTTTT. Residues: CASSYSAGTTGELFF.

V is TRBV27 and J is TRBJ2-5; TRBD2 is a possible D gene (5 bases). The germline CDR1 and CDR2 sequences are MNHEY and SMNVEV (reference sequence). Trimming removed 2 bases at V and 9 bases at J, with 19 bases between. The CDR3 sequence is 15 residues long. The DNA for the CDR3 is TGTGCCAGCAGTTTAAGGTCTAGCACTCCACTGGCCCAGTACTTC. It encodes CASSLRSSTPLAQYF.

V usage is TRBV29-1 and J usage is TRBJ2-7; tentatively, D is TRBD1 (6 bases). Trimming left V 2 bases short and J 2 bases short, with 19 bases between. This CDR3 comprises 16 residues. Germline assignment: CDR1 SQVTM and CDR2 ANQGSEA. The DNA of the CDR3 is TGCAGCGTTGAAAAGATGACAGGACCTATTACCTACGAGCAGTACTTC. As protein: CSVEKMTGPITYEQYF.